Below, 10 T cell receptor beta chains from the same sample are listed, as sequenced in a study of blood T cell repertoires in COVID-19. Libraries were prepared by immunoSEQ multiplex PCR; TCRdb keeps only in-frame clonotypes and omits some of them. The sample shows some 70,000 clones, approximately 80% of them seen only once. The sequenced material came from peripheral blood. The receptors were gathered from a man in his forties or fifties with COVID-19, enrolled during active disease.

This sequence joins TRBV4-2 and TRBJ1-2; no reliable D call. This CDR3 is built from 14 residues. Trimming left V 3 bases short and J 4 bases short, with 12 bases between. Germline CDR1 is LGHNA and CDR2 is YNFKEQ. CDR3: CASSQGDGFYGYTF. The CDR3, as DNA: TGTGCCAGCAGCCAGGGAGACGGCTTCTATGGCTACACCTTC.

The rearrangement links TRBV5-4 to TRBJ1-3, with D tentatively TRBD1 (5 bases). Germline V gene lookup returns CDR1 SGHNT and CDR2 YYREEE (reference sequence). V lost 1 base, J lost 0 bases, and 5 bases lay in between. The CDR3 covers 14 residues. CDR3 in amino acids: CASSLQGSGNTIYF. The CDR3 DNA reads TGTGCCAGCAGCTTGCAGGGCTCTGGAAACACCATATATTTT.

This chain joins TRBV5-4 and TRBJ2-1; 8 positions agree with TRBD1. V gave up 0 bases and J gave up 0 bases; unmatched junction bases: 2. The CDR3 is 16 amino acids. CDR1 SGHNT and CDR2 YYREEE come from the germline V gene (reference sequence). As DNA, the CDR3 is TGTGCCAGCAGCTTGGCCGGGACAGGCTCCTACAATGAGCAGTTCTTC. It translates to CASSLAGTGSYNEQFF.

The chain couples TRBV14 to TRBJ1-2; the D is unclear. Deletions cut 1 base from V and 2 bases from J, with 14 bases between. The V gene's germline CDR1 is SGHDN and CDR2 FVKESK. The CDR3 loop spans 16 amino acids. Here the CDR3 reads CASSQAEEDGNYGYTF. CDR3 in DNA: TGTGCCAGCAGCCAAGCCGAGGAGGACGGGAACTATGGCTACACCTTC.

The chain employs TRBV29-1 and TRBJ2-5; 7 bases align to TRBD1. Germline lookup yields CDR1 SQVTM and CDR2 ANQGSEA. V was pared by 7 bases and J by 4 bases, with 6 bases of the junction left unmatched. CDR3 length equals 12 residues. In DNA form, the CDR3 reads TGCAGCGCAAGAGGGGGCGGAGAGACCCAGTACTTC. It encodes CSARGGGETQYF.

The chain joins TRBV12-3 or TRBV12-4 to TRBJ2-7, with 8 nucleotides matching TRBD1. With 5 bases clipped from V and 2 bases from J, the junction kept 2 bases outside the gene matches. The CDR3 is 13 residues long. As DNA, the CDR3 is TGTGCCAGCAGTCAACAGGGGGCCTACGAGCAGTACTTC. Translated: CASSQQGAYEQYF.

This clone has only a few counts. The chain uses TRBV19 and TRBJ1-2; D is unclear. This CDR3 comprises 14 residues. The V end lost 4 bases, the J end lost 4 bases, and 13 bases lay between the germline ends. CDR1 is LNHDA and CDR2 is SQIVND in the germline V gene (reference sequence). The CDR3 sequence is CASSSPVGLYGYTF. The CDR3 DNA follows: TGTGCCAGTAGTAGCCCGGTCGGTCTCTATGGCTACACCTTC.

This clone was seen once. The chain's CDR3 is CASSFLAGGPDRINIQYF. CDR3 nucleotides: TGTGCCAGCAGCTTCCTAGCGGGAGGGCCTGATCGTATAAACATTCAGTACTTC. The J gene is TRBJ2-4, the V gene TRBV7-9, with 12 bases aligning to TRBD2. CDR1 SEHNR and CDR2 FQNEAQ come from the germline V gene (reference sequence). V dropped 3 bases and J dropped 6; count of bases not matched to a gene: 12. This CDR3 is 18 amino acids long.

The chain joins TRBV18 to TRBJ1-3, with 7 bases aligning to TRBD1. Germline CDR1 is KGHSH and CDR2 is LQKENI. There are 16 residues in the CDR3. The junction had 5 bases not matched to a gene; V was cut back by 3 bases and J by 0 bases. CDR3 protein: CASSPDGTASGNTIYF. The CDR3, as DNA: TGTGCCAGCTCACCCGACGGGACAGCCTCTGGAAACACCATATATTTT.

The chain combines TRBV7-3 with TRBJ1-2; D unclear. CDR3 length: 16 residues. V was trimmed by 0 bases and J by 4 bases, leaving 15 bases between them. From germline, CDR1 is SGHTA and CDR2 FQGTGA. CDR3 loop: CASSLTPGLASYGYTF. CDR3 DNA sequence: TGTGCCAGCAGCTTAACCCCAGGCCTAGCTTCCTATGGCTACACCTTC.